Each of the 8 T cell receptor beta chains below was sequenced from the same sample in a study of blood T cell repertoires in COVID-19. Method: immunoSEQ multiplex PCR; TCRdb's copy keeps in-frame clones and lacks some. The sample records approximately 82,000 clones, around four fifths being singletons. Sequencing was performed on peripheral blood. These receptors were taken from a human donor in a cohort sampled during active COVID-19.

V usage is TRBV7-2 and J usage is TRBJ2-7; 10 bases agree with TRBD1. The CDR3 is 15 amino acids. Germline CDR1 is SGHTA and CDR2 is FQGNSA. The V gene end was trimmed by 4 bases and the J gene end by 5 bases; junction bases not matched to a gene: 8. The DNA for the CDR3 is TGTGCCAGCAGCTCCCCGGGACAGGGGATAGACGAGCAGTACTTC. It yields the protein CASSSPGQGIDEQYF.

V is TRBV5-1 and J is TRBJ1-2, with TRBD1 matching 10 bases. Germline values: CDR1 SGHRS, CDR2 YFSETQ. Unmatched junction bases numbered 5, after V lost 0 bases and J lost 6 bases. The CDR3 has 15 residues. As DNA, the CDR3 is TGCGCCAGCAGCTTGGTTGGACAGGGGGTAGATGGCTACACCTTC. It codes for CASSLVGQGVDGYTF.

This chain joins TRBV18 and TRBJ2-2, with D maybe TRBD2 (5 bases). This CDR3 region has 15 residues. V gave up 3 bases and J gave up 10 bases, with 18 bases separating them. Germline V gene sequence: CDR1 KGHSH, CDR2 LQKENI. CDR3 DNA: TGTGCCAGCTCACCGAGGACGGTGGTGGGAGAGGAGCTGTTTTTT. It specifies CASSPRTVVGEELFF. The full variable domain, rest sourced from reference TRBV18 and TRBJ2-2, is NAGVMQNPRHLVRRRGQEARLRCSPMKGHSHVYWYRQLPEEGLKFMVYLQKENIIDESGMPKERFSAEFPKEGPSILRIQQVVRGDSAAYFCASSPRTVVGEELFFGEGSRLTVL.

The chain uses TRBV11-2 and TRBJ2-1; 15 nucleotides agree with TRBD2. CDR1 is SGHAT and CDR2 is FQNNGV in the germline V gene. This CDR3 has 17 amino acids. The junction had 6 bases not matched to a gene; V was cut back by 2 bases and J by 7 bases. CDR3 sequence: CASSLFGLAGGSNEQFF. CDR3 in DNA: TGTGCCAGCAGCTTATTTGGACTAGCGGGGGGGAGTAATGAGCAGTTCTTC.

The genes are TRBV25-1 and TRBJ2-7; possible D gene TRBD1, 5 bases. V lost 3 bases and J 0 bases, leaving 12 bases between the germline ends. Germline values: CDR1 MGHDK, CDR2 SYGVNS. CDR3 length equals 15 residues. CDR3 sequence: CASSDDSLFSYEQYF. CDR3 DNA: TGTGCCAGCAGTGATGACAGCCTATTCTCCTACGAGCAGTACTTC.

The CDR3 nucleotides read TGTGCCAGCAGTCGCCGGGTCTCTGGAAACACCATATATTTT. This sequence encodes CASSRRVSGNTIYF. The chain combines TRBV28 with TRBJ1-3; D is undetermined. The CDR3 is made up of 14 amino acids. V shed 5 bases and J shed 0 bases, with 8 bases lying between them. Germline V gene sequence: CDR1 MDHEN, CDR2 SYDVKM.

The rearrangement links TRBV6-1 to TRBJ2-7; 10 nucleotides agree with TRBD1. V lost 2 bases, J lost 2 bases, and 9 bases stayed unmatched. This CDR3 has 17 residues. The germline CDR1 and CDR2 sequences are MNHNS and SASEGT. Here the CDR3 DNA reads TGTGCCAGCAGTGAATTAACCGGGACAGGGGATCCCTACGAGCAGTACTTC. Translation gives CASSELTGTGDPYEQYF.

This clone was detected only once. This chain uses TRBV6-6 with TRBJ1-2, with D perhaps matching TRBD1 (5 bases). The CDR3 totals 13 residues. Trimming removed 6 bases at V and 4 bases at J, with 12 bases between. The germline gives CDR1 MNHNY, CDR2 SVGAGI (reference sequence). The CDR3 DNA reads as TGTGCCAGCAGCCCAGGACACGTCTATGGCTACACCTTC. Translated: CASSPGHVYGYTF.